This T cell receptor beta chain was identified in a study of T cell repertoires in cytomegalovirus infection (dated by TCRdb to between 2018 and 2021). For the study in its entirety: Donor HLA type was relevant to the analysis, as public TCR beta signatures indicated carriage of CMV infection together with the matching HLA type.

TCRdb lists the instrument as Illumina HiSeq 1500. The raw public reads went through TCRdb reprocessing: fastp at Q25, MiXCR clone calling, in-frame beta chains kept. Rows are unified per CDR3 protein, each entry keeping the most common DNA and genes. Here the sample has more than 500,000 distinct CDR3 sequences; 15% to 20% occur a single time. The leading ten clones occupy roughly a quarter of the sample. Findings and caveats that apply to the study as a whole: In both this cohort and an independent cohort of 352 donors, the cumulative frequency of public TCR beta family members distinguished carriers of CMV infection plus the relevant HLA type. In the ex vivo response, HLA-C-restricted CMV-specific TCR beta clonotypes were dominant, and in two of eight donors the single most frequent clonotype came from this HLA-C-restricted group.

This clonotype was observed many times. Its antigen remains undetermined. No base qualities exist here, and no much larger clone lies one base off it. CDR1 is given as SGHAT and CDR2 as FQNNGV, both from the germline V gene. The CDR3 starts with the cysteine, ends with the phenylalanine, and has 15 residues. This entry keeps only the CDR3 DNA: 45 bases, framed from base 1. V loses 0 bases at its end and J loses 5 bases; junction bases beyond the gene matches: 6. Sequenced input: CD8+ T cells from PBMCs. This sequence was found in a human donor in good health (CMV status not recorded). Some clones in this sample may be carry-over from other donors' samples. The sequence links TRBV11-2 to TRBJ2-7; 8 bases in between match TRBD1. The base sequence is TGTGCCAGCAGCTTAGAGGGTGACAGGGGTCACGAGCAGTACTTC. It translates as CASSLEGDRGHEQYF.